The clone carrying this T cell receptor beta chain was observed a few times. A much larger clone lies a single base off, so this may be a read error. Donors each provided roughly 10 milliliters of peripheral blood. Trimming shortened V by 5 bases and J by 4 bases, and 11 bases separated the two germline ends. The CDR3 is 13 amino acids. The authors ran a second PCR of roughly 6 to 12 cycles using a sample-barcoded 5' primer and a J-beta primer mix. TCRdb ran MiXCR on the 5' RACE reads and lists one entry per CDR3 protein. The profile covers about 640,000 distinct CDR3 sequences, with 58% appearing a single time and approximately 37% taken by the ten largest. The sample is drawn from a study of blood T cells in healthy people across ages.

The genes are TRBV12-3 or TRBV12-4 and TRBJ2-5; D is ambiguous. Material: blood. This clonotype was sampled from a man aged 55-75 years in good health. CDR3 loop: CASSVGQIETQYF. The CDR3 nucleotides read TGTGCCAGCAGTGTAGGGCAAATAGAGACCCAGTACTTC.